This T cell receptor beta chain appears in the sequencing data of a study of blood T cell repertoires in COVID-19. Study summary: Acute and convalescent COVID-19 specimens originated in the United States, Italy and Spain.

Per the study methods: How many nucleated cells were present was estimated from reference gene primer amplification. Repertoires were generated with immunoSEQ multiplex PCR, while TCRdb's copy carries only in-frame clones and drops some. V, J and clone size derive from that table, while D and trimming were established from the DNA sequence. The table shows 250,000 or so clones, with 87% occurring only once. The V gene's germline CDR1 is SGHAT and CDR2 FQNNGV. The V gene lost 2 bases and the J gene lost 5 bases, with 12 bases spanning the gap. The CDR3 totals 14 residues. Participant age was about 18 to 95 years, and participants resided in fewer than 25 US areas. Researchers sorted participants into cohorts using their self-reported clinical history.

The rearrangement links TRBV11-2 to TRBJ2-5; TRBD2 is a possible D gene (6 bases). The sample comprised PBMCs or T cells enriched from blood (not recorded which). The TCR originated in a woman aged 25 to 39 with acute COVID-19. This CDR3 is CASSLLVRGETQYF. Here the CDR3 DNA reads TGTGCCAGCAGCTTACTCGTCCGGGGGGAGACCCAGTACTTC.